The 19 T cell receptor beta chains presented below share a single source sample, sequenced in a study of blood T cell repertoires in COVID-19. Produced via immunoSEQ multiplex PCR; TCRdb's table is partial and in-frame only. Altogether around 10,000 clones are present, nearly 90% being singletons, with the ten largest covering around a tenth. Material for sequencing was peripheral blood. Receptor source: a human donor in a cohort sampled during active COVID-19.

The chain recombines TRBV18 with TRBJ2-7, with 7 bases identical to TRBD2. Germline lookup yields CDR1 KGHSH and CDR2 LQKENI. V gave up 2 bases and J gave up 1 base; unmatched junction bases: 5. CDR3 length equals 15 residues. The CDR3 is CASSPEGGGSYEQYF. The CDR3 DNA follows: TGTGCCAGCTCACCAGAGGGCGGGGGATCCTACGAGCAGTACTTC.

CDR3 sequence (DNA): TGTGCCAGCAGCATCGGACAGGTCAATATGCATCAGCCCCAGCATTTT. This gives the protein CASSIGQVNMHQPQHF. The rearrangement joins TRBV7-2 to TRBJ1-5; 7 positions agree with TRBD1. Germline loops: CDR1 SGHTA, CDR2 FQGNSA. The CDR3 is 16 amino acids. The V and J ends lost 5 bases and 5 bases, in that order; junction bases with no gene match: 12. Filled out from reference TRBV7-2 and TRBJ1-5, the complete variable domain reads GAGVSQSPSNKVTEKGKDVELRCDPISGHTALYWYRQSLGQGLEFLIYFQGNSAPDKSGLPSDRFSAERTGGSVSTLTIQRTQQEDSAVYLCASSIGQVNMHQPQHFGDGTRLSIL.

The chain combines TRBV7-3 with TRBJ1-6; maybe TRBD1 (6 bases). This CDR3 comprises 15 residues. Per the germline V gene, CDR1 is SGHTA and CDR2 is FQGTGA. The V gene lost 1 base and the J gene lost 6 bases, with 10 bases spanning the gap. The chain's CDR3 is CASSLIRGGNSPLHF. The CDR3 DNA reads as TGTGCCAGCAGCTTAATAAGGGGGGGTAATTCACCCCTCCACTTT.

This rearrangement joins TRBV28 to TRBJ1-1; D uncertain. Germline CDR1 reads MDHEN; CDR2 reads SYDVKM. V lost 2 bases to trimming and J lost 4 bases, with 8 bases between them. The CDR3 has 13 residues. CDR3 sequence reads: CASSLEAATEAFF. In DNA form, the CDR3 reads TGTGCCAGCAGTTTAGAGGCCGCCACTGAAGCTTTCTTT.

The rearrangement links TRBV30 to TRBJ2-3; D gene ambiguous. The CDR3 loop spans 14 amino acids. V shed 5 bases and J shed 2 bases, with 14 bases lying between them. Germline V gives CDR1 GTSNPN, CDR2 SVGIG (reference sequence). The CDR3 protein is CAWDELIPTDTQYF. The CDR3 DNA reads as TGTGCCTGGGATGAGCTGATACCCACAGATACGCAGTATTTT.

J is TRBJ1-6 and V is TRBV6-2 or TRBV6-3; weak D call: TRBD1 (6 bases). Germline V gene data show CDR1 as MNHEY and CDR2 as SVGEGT. V shed 6 bases and J shed 6 bases, with 18 bases lying between them. The CDR3 is made up of 16 amino acids. The CDR3 sequence is CASSVLKGTPNSPLHF. CDR3 nucleotide sequence: TGTGCCAGCAGCGTTTTGAAGGGGACACCTAATTCACCCCTCCACTTT.

The V call is TRBV4-1, the J call TRBJ1-2; a weak D match, TRBD1 (5 bases). This CDR3 region has 17 residues. Trimming cost V 4 bases and J 6 bases, with 24 bases left between them. Germline V gene sequence: CDR1 MGHRA, CDR2 YSYEKL. The CDR3 loop reads CASSRGLAHGGRDGYTF. As DNA, the CDR3 is TGCGCCAGCAGCCGCGGCCTGGCCCACGGGGGAAGGGATGGCTACACCTTC.

The chain recombines TRBV5-6 with TRBJ2-5, with TRBD1 matching over 9 bases. The germline CDR1 and CDR2 sequences are SGHDT and YYEEEE. The CDR3 is made up of 16 amino acids. V lost 3 bases to trimming and J lost 4 bases; unmatched junction nucleotides: 10. CDR3 residues: CASSSGTGRLIETQYF. CDR3 nucleotide sequence: TGTGCCAGCAGCTCCGGGACAGGGCGCCTTATAGAGACCCAGTACTTC.

This clone was seen only once. This CDR3 reads CASSLDGLNTGELFF. The CDR3 DNA reads as TGCGCCAGCAGCTTGGATGGGCTTAACACCGGGGAGCTGTTTTTT. V is TRBV5-1 and J is TRBJ2-2; no definite D call. V was cut by 0 bases and J by 2 bases, with 8 bases left in between. Per the germline V gene, CDR1 is SGHRS and CDR2 is YFSETQ. This CDR3 is 15 amino acids long.

The chain recombines TRBV2 with TRBJ2-3; tentative D call: TRBD1 (5 bases). The CDR3 loop spans 16 amino acids. The germline V gene encodes CDR1 SNHLY and CDR2 FYNNEI. V gave up 7 bases and J gave up 0 bases, with 17 bases separating them. The CDR3 sequence: CASTPMKQASTDTQYF. The CDR3 DNA follows: TGTGCCAGCACCCCCATGAAACAGGCGAGCACAGATACGCAGTATTTT.

The chain has TRBV30 and TRBJ2-7; 9 nucleotides align to TRBD2. Germline V gene lookup returns CDR1 GTSNPN and CDR2 SVGIG (reference sequence). This CDR3 has 15 residues. J lost 4 bases, V lost 4 bases, and 11 bases had no gene match. The CDR3 loop is CAWTWAGGSSYEQYF. The CDR3, as DNA: TGTGCCTGGACCTGGGCGGGGGGGAGTTCTTACGAGCAGTACTTC.

This clone has more than one count but fewer than ten. The V and J genes are TRBV7-8 and TRBJ1-5; the match to TRBD1 covers 7 bases. V lost 3 bases to trimming and J lost 5 bases; unmatched junction nucleotides: 13. The CDR3 has 17 residues. The germline V gene encodes CDR1 SGHVS and CDR2 FQNEAQ. The CDR3 region has the DNA TGTGCCAGCAGCTTTGGGGGGACAGCTCCTTCTTATCAGCCCCAGCATTTT. Residues: CASSFGGTAPSYQPQHF. Complete variable domain (other parts from reference TRBV7-8 and TRBJ1-5): GAGVSQSPRYKVAKRGQDVALRCDPISGHVSLFWYQQALGQGPEFLTYFQNEAQLDKSGLPSDRFFAERPEGSVSTLKIQRTQQEDSAVYLCASSFGGTAPSYQPQHFGDGTRLSIL.

This clone was seen once. The chain links TRBV6-5 to TRBJ1-2; no clear D. Trimming took off 0 bases at V and 6 bases at J, with 14 bases between the two ends. This CDR3 is 15 amino acids long. From germline, CDR1 is MNHEY and CDR2 SVGAGI. The CDR3 sequence is CASSYSKMAVNGYTF. The DNA for the CDR3 is TGTGCCAGCAGTTACTCGAAAATGGCAGTTAATGGCTACACCTTC.

The chain recombines TRBV30 with TRBJ1-3; TRBD1 matches 7 bases. Germline CDR1 is GTSNPN and CDR2 is SVGIG (reference sequence). The CDR3 contains 15 residues. The J segment lost 0 bases and the V segment lost 4 bases, leaving 6 bases of the junction unmatched. The CDR3 is CAWTPGQSSGNTIYF. In DNA form, the CDR3 reads TGTGCCTGGACCCCGGGACAGAGCTCTGGAAACACCATATATTTT.

The rearrangement uses TRBV6-6 and TRBJ1-6; D unresolved. There are 14 residues in the CDR3. From germline, CDR1 is MNHNY and CDR2 SVGAGI (reference sequence). Trimming cost V 5 bases and J 7 bases, with 12 bases left between them. For the CDR3, the DNA is TGTGCCAGCAGTCTACAGAATTTCAATTCACCCCTCCACTTT. This gives the protein CASSLQNFNSPLHF.

This chain uses TRBV6-2 or TRBV6-3 with TRBJ2-5, with 9 positions matching TRBD1. This CDR3 region has 17 residues. V trimming: 3 bases; J trimming: 5 bases; junction bases outside the gene matches: 13. Germline V gives CDR1 MNHEY, CDR2 SVGEGT. CDR3 loop: CASSYAGQGRSRETQYF. The CDR3 nucleotides are TGTGCCAGCAGTTATGCGGGACAGGGTAGGTCCCGTGAGACCCAGTACTTC.

The gene calls are TRBV19 and TRBJ2-7; a possible D gene is TRBD1 (6 bases). The CDR3 runs 12 residues. The germline CDR1 and CDR2 sequences are LNHDA and SQIVND (reference sequence). Trimming removed 4 bases at V and 6 bases at J, with 10 bases between. CDR3 in amino acids: CASSTFRGEQYF. The CDR3 nucleotides are TGTGCCAGTAGTACCTTCAGGGGCGAGCAGTACTTC.

The J gene is TRBJ1-1, the V gene TRBV5-1; a weak D match, TRBD1 (5 bases). The V end lost 0 bases, the J end lost 0 bases, and 12 bases lay between the germline ends. The CDR3 is 16 residues long. Germline V gives CDR1 SGHRS, CDR2 YFSETQ. The CDR3 protein is CASSLGGGRVNTEAFF. The CDR3 coding sequence is TGCGCCAGCAGCTTGGGAGGTGGCAGGGTGAACACTGAAGCTTTCTTT. The full variable domain, with the rest looked up from reference TRBV5-1 and TRBJ1-1, is KAGVTQTPRYLIKTRGQQVTLSCSPISGHRSVSWYQQTPGQGLQFLFEYFSETQRNKGNFPGRFSGRQFSNSRSEMNVSTLELGDSALYLCASSLGGGRVNTEAFFGQGTRLTVV.

The chain carries TRBV2 and TRBJ2-5; D gene unclear. V lost 5 bases, J lost 7 bases, and 14 bases lay in between. The germline CDR1 and CDR2 sequences are SNHLY and FYNNEI. This CDR3 contains 13 residues. CDR3 amino acids: CASSLESLGTQYF. The CDR3 region has the DNA TGTGCCAGCAGTCTCGAGAGCCTTGGGACCCAGTACTTC.